The 10 T cell receptor beta chains below all came from one sample that was sequenced in a study of blood T cell repertoires in COVID-19. Sequencing was performed with immunoSEQ multiplex PCR; in TCRdb, only in-frame clones are kept and a portion is missing. Of roughly 200,000 clones in the sample, 80% to 90% were seen once. The material sequenced was peripheral blood. These receptor sequences come from a man aged 60-69 years with acute or convalescent COVID-19.

For this clone: The CDR3 carries no conserved terminal phenylalanine or tryptophan, so it likely arises from a read error. No DNA is shown, since the ends of the CDR3 on it are uncertain; the CDR3 is the one TCRdb lists. This chain's CDR3 is CASSKRRTGPIG. The chain joins TRBV21-1 to TRBJ1-2; the table's D call of TRBD1 was not tested on the DNA. TRBV21-1 is a listed pseudogene. Ends included, the CDR3 has 12 residues.

The rearrangement uses TRBV3-1 (or the pseudogene TRBV3-2) and TRBJ2-7; no definite D call. The CDR3 has 16 amino acids. Germline V gene data show CDR1 as LGHDT and CDR2 as YNNKEL (reference sequence). With 0 bases removed from V and 4 bases from J, the gap between germline ends came to 16 bases. CDR3 DNA sequence: TGTGCCAGCAGCCAAGAAGCTACCCAGCAGCGTTACGAGCAGTACTTC. As protein: CASSQEATQQRYEQYF.

This chain joins TRBV11-3 and TRBJ2-2; 10 positions agree with TRBD2. Looked up from germline, CDR1 is SGHNT and CDR2 is YENEEA. V trimming: 0 bases; J trimming: 2 bases; junction bases outside the gene matches: 6. The CDR3 contains 18 residues. This chain's CDR3 is CASSLDRTSGTNTGELFF. For the CDR3, the DNA is TGTGCCAGCAGCTTAGATAGGACTAGCGGTACTAACACCGGGGAGCTGTTTTTT.

This clone has a single count. The J gene is TRBJ2-3, the V gene TRBV27, with D unresolved. CDR1 and CDR2 from the germline V gene are MNHEY and SMNVEV (reference sequence). The CDR3 length is 13 residues. Trimming removed 6 bases from V and 2 bases from J, with 9 bases in between. The CDR3, as DNA: TGTGCCAGCAGACGGAGAATCACAGATACGCAGTATTTT. The encoded protein is CASRRRITDTQYF.

The rearrangement joins TRBV27 to TRBJ2-1; D remains ambiguous. Trimming pared 6 bases from V and 0 bases from J, leaving 12 bases between. This CDR3 contains 15 residues. Germline loops: CDR1 MNHEY, CDR2 SMNVEV (reference sequence). CDR3 bases: TGTGCCAGCAGCCCTGCGTTAAGCTCCTACAATGAGCAGTTCTTC. This sequence encodes CASSPALSSYNEQFF.

This chain links TRBV7-9 with TRBJ2-7; 9 bases are a match to TRBD2. V was clipped by 5 bases and J by 6 bases; unmatched bases: 5. The germline CDR1 and CDR2 sequences are SEHNR and FQNEAQ (reference sequence). The CDR3 extends over 13 amino acids. CDR3 loop: CASSRSGLAEQYF. The CDR3 DNA sequence: TGTGCCAGCAGCCGCTCGGGACTAGCCGAGCAGTACTTC.

This chain joins TRBV6-2 or TRBV6-3 and TRBJ1-5; 7 bases are shared with TRBD1. J lost 2 bases, V lost 5 bases, and 9 bases had no gene match. Germline-derived CDR1 and CDR2 are MNHEY and SVGEGT. The CDR3 runs 16 residues. The CDR3 loop is CASSGLYGTGNQPQHF. The DNA for the CDR3 is TGTGCCAGCAGTGGCCTCTACGGGACAGGCAATCAGCCCCAGCATTTT.

The V and J genes are TRBV19 and TRBJ1-1; tentatively, D is TRBD1 (5 bases). V shed 0 bases and J shed 8 bases, with 10 bases lying between them. From germline, CDR1 is LNHDA and CDR2 SQIVND (reference sequence). CDR3 size: 13 residues. CDR3 in amino acids: CASSIDRGGEAFF. The CDR3 DNA is TGTGCCAGTAGTATAGATCGGGGGGGAGAAGCTTTCTTT. Filled out from reference TRBV19 and TRBJ1-1, the complete variable domain reads DGGITQSPKYLFRKEGQNVTLSCEQNLNHDAMYWYRQDPGQGLRLIYYSQIVNDFQKGDIAEGYSVSREKKESFPLTVTSAQKNPTAFYLCASSIDRGGEAFFGQGTRLTVV.

The V gene is TRBV5-1, the J gene TRBJ2-7; TRBD1 matches 8 bases. This CDR3 region has 15 residues. V dropped 4 bases and J dropped 2; count of bases not matched to a gene: 8. Germline V gene sequence: CDR1 SGHRS, CDR2 YFSETQ. CDR3 in DNA: TGCGCCAGCAGCCAGGGACAGGATGCCCCCTACGAGCAGTACTTC. Residues: CASSQGQDAPYEQYF.

The chain joins TRBV18 to TRBJ1-1; 7 nucleotides agree with TRBD1. CDR1 and CDR2 from the germline V gene are KGHSH and LQKENI. This CDR3 contains 13 residues. The V and J ends lost 3 bases and 9 bases, in that order; junction bases with no gene match: 7. This chain's CDR3 is CASSPSGQVQAFF. For the CDR3, the DNA is TGTGCCAGCTCACCCTCCGGACAGGTCCAAGCTTTCTTT.